This T cell receptor (beta chain) was retrieved from a study of spatial heterogeneity in lung cancer. One entry per CDR3 protein, called by TCRdb with MiXCR from the 5' RACE reads. In the table there are 24,000 or so distinct CDR3 sequences, approximately 7.2% of which are singletons. Time point in this sample: sample taken at primary tumor resection. Unsorted whole RNA from tumor, nontumor lung or frozen PBMC underwent sequencing. V lost 3 bases to trimming and J lost 4 bases, with 7 bases between them. Germline values: CDR1 LNHDA, CDR2 SQIVND (reference sequence). The CDR3 has 13 residues. The sample in question was PBMCs, obtained at surgery. This receptor was identified in a male donor with early-stage non-small cell lung cancer. The gene calls are TRBV19 and TRBJ1-5; D ambiguous. The CDR3 loop is CASSIPWNQPQHF. Written as DNA, the CDR3 is TGTGCCAGTAGTATTCCCTGGAATCAGCCCCAGCATTTT.